This TCR beta chain was retrieved from a study of T cell repertoires in cytomegalovirus infection. Notes on the study in general: CMV carriers with the relevant HLA were identified by cumulative public TCR beta family frequency. CMV-specific TCR beta clonotypes restricted by HLA-C dominated the ex vivo response.

The germline V gene has CDR1 SQVTM and CDR2 ANQGSEA. There are 14 residues in the CDR3. The V and J ends lost 5 bases and 0 bases, in that order; junction bases with no gene match: 6. A remark on this clonotype: Its cognate antigen is unknown.

Via MiXCR, TCRdb re-called the reads, giving one row per CDR3 protein. Of hundreds of thousands of distinct CDR3 sequences detected, about a tenth appear once; the ten largest clones hold over 2.5%. The sequenced sample was PBMCs. The rearrangement links TRBV29-1 to TRBJ1-1; TRBD1 agrees at 7 bases. The clonotype originates from a human donor in good health (CMV status not recorded). Some clones in this sample may be carry-over from other donors' samples. The CDR3 sequence: CSVRDRVMNTEAFF. The CDR3 DNA reads TGCAGCGTTCGGGACAGAGTTATGAACACTGAAGCTTTCTTT.